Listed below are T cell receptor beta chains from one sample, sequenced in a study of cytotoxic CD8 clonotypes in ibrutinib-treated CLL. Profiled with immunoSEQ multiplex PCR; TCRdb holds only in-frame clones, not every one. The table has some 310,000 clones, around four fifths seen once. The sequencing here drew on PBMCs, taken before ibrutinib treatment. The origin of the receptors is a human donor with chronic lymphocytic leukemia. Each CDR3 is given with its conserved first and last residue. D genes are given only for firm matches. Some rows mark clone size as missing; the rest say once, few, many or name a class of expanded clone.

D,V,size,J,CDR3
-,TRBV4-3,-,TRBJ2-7,CASSQEEGPGSYEQYF
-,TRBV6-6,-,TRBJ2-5,CASSYSLLRDETQYF
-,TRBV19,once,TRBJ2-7,CASSIDVQRAYEQYF
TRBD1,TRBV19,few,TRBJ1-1,CASQEDRGLEAFF
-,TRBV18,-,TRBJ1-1,CASSPPGVRVEGEAFF
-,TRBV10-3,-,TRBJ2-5,CAIRQTGFEGETQYF
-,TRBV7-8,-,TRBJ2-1,CASSLRGRGQGSYNEQFF
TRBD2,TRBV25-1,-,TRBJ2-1,CASSDLSGSSYNEQFF
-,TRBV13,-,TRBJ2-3,CASSTHDSGTSTDTQYF
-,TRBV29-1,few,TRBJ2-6,CSVEGANVLTF
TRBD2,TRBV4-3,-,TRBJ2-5,CASSRLAGETQYF
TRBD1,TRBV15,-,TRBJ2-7,CATSRDKGAYSSYEQYF
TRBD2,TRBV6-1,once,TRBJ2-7,CASSELAGAYEQYF
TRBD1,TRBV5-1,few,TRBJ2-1,CASSTRDSRFNEQFF
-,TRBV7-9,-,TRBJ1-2,CASSLGGRYGYTF
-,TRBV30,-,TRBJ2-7,CAWVDGTSYEQYF
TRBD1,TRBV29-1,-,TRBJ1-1,CSGTGVALTEAFF
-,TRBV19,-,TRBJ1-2,CASSLNPGREGYTF
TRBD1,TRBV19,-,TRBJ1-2,CASSIGQGAYGYTF
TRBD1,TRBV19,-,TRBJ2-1,CASTAGTGSFTYNEQFF
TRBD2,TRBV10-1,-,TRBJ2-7,CASSEGLAEAYEQYF
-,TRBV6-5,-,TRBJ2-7,CATQTGPNYEQYF
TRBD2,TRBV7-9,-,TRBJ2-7,CASSGPISGSFIYEQYF
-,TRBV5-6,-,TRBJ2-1,CASSISREAGGNEQFF
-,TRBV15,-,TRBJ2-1,CATSRDIRGSEQFF
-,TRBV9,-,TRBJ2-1,CASSTTSLGNEQFF
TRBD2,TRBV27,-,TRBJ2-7,CASRSGEGEQYF
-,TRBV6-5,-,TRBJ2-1,CASKEQGRFYEQFF
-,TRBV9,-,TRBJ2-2,CASSGPSNTGELFF
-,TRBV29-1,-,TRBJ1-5,CSVAGGPNQPQHF
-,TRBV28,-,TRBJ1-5,CASSLMSRDNQPQHF
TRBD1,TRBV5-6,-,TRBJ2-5,CASSPRQGEETQYF
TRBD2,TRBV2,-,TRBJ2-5,CASSVGTSGGQETQYF
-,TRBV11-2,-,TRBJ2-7,CASSLDRVGVVEQYF